The source of this T cell receptor (beta chain) is a study of CD8 T cells in ankylosing spondylitis. This clonotype was seen at least ten times. TCRdb used MiXCR to reprocess the 5' RACE reads, holding one entry per CDR3 protein. The sample gives over 150,000 distinct CDR3 sequences, around a sixth of which show up once; 4.3% is in the top ten. The CDR3 is 11 residues long. Trimming took off 7 bases at V and 6 bases at J, with 6 bases between the two ends. Sequenced material: blood, either unsorted or a sorted T cell fraction (not recorded which). The rearrangement joins TRBV12-3 or TRBV12-4 to TRBJ2-2; D may match TRBD1 or TRBD2 (5 bases each). The sequence was obtained from a male donor between 5 and 29 years old with ankylosing spondylitis or in good health (not recorded which). The CDR3 DNA sequence: TGTGCCAGCATGGGGGCCGGGGAGCTGTTTTTT. Protein product: CASMGAGELFF.